This is a list of T cell receptor beta chains from one sample in a study of CD8 T cells in ankylosing spondylitis. MiXCR was run by TCRdb on the 5' RACE reads, yielding one entry per CDR3 protein. Seen here are hundreds of thousands of distinct CDR3 sequences, around 20% observed once, and the top ten hold about an eighth. The sample comprised blood, either unsorted or a sorted T cell fraction (not recorded which). The receptors were gathered from a male donor with ankylosing spondylitis or in good health (not recorded which). Each CDR3 is given with its conserved first and last residue. Each record gives: clone size, J gene, D gene, V gene, CDR3 protein, CDR3 DNA. The D gene is left open where the match is weak. Expanded clones get a size class; other rows say once, few or many, or leave the size out.

abundance: .; j_gene: TRBJ2-2; d_gene: .; v_gene: TRBV7-9; CDR3aa: CASSRLDTGELFF; CDR3nt: TGTGCCAGCAGCAGACTAGACACCGGGGAGCTGTTTTTT
abundance: .; j_gene: TRBJ2-1; d_gene: .; v_gene: TRBV11-2; CDR3aa: CASSSPKSLPYNEQFF; CDR3nt: TGTGCCAGCAGCTCGCCGAAGAGCCTCCCCTACAATGAGCAGTTCTTC
abundance: many; j_gene: TRBJ2-5; d_gene: .; v_gene: TRBV29-1; CDR3aa: CSVTDYQETQYF; CDR3nt: TGCAGCGTCACAGACTACCAAGAGACCCAGTACTTC
abundance: .; j_gene: TRBJ2-5; d_gene: .; v_gene: TRBV15; CDR3aa: CATSREEVGETQYF; CDR3nt: TGTGCCACCAGCAGAGAAGAAGTTGGGGAGACCCAGTACTTC
abundance: few; j_gene: TRBJ2-2; d_gene: .; v_gene: TRBV14; CDR3aa: CASSQITGRTGELFF; CDR3nt: TGTGCCAGCAGCCAAATTACAGGGAGAACCGGGGAGCTGTTTTTT
abundance: .; j_gene: TRBJ1-5; d_gene: .; v_gene: TRBV12-3/TRBV12-4; CDR3aa: CASSWTLNQPQHF; CDR3nt: TGTGCCAGCTCTTGGACCCTTAATCAGCCCCAGCATTTT
abundance: .; j_gene: TRBJ2-7; d_gene: .; v_gene: TRBV11-2; CDR3aa: CASSRRAEQYF; CDR3nt: TGTGCCAGCAGCCGACGAGCCGAGCAGTACTTC
abundance: few; j_gene: TRBJ2-3; d_gene: TRBD1; v_gene: TRBV4-1; CDR3aa: CASSQGPGQYTDTQYF; CDR3nt: TGCGCCAGCAGCCAGGGACCGGGACAGTACACAGATACGCAGTATTTT
abundance: .; j_gene: TRBJ2-7; d_gene: .; v_gene: TRBV5-5; CDR3aa: CASTWDAGKSYEQYF; CDR3nt: TGTGCCAGCACCTGGGACGCAGGGAAAAGCTACGAGCAGTACTTC
abundance: few; j_gene: TRBJ2-1; d_gene: .; v_gene: TRBV7-8; CDR3aa: CASSSTGTPTYNEQFF; CDR3nt: TGTGCCAGCAGCTCGACCGGGACACCCACCTACAATGAGCAGTTCTTC
abundance: few; j_gene: TRBJ1-2; d_gene: TRBD1; v_gene: TRBV20-1; CDR3aa: CSASPTGDLYGYTF; CDR3nt: TGCAGTGCATCCCCGACAGGGGATCTCTATGGCTACACCTTC
abundance: .; j_gene: TRBJ2-5; d_gene: .; v_gene: TRBV4-1; CDR3aa: CASSHLEETQYF; CDR3nt: TGCGCCAGCAGCCACCTAGAAGAGACCCAGTACTTC
abundance: .; j_gene: TRBJ2-2; d_gene: .; v_gene: TRBV3-1; CDR3aa: CASSQDRVGTGELFF; CDR3nt: TGTGCCAGCAGCCAAGACAGGGTTGGCACCGGGGAGCTGTTTTTT
abundance: .; j_gene: TRBJ2-1; d_gene: .; v_gene: TRBV28; CDR3aa: CASRGRTVPNEQFF; CDR3nt: TGTGCCAGCAGGGGGAGGACGGTCCCCAATGAGCAGTTCTTC
abundance: .; j_gene: TRBJ2-2; d_gene: TRBD1; v_gene: TRBV24-1; CDR3aa: CATSDWATGGSTGELFF; CDR3nt: TGTGCCACCAGTGATTGGGCCACAGGGGGGAGCACCGGGGAGCTGTTTTTT
abundance: many; j_gene: TRBJ2-2; d_gene: .; v_gene: TRBV29-1; CDR3aa: CSGQSRGGELFF; CDR3nt: TGCAGCGGCCAAAGCCGGGGCGGGGAGCTGTTTTTT
abundance: .; j_gene: TRBJ2-1; d_gene: .; v_gene: TRBV20-1; CDR3aa: CSARDQGYSAGNEQFF; CDR3nt: TGCAGTGCTAGAGATCAGGGCTATAGCGCGGGCAATGAGCAGTTCTTC
abundance: few; j_gene: TRBJ2-7; d_gene: TRBD2; v_gene: TRBV9; CDR3aa: CASSAGTNSYEQYF; CDR3nt: TGTGCCAGCAGCGCCGGGACTAACTCCTACGAGCAGTACTTC
abundance: .; j_gene: TRBJ2-7; d_gene: .; v_gene: TRBV20-1; CDR3aa: CSARDLSGQAYEQYF; CDR3nt: TGCAGTGCTAGAGATCTAAGCGGGCAGGCCTACGAGCAGTACTTC
abundance: .; j_gene: TRBJ2-1; d_gene: .; v_gene: TRBV7-8; CDR3aa: CASSLEWGNNEQFF; CDR3nt: TGTGCCAGCAGCTTAGAGTGGGGGAACAATGAGCAGTTCTTC
abundance: few; j_gene: TRBJ2-3; d_gene: TRBD2; v_gene: TRBV7-9; CDR3aa: CASSLDGTSGDTDTQYF; CDR3nt: TGTGCCAGCAGCTTAGACGGGACTAGCGGGGACACAGATACGCAGTATTTT
abundance: few; j_gene: TRBJ2-7; d_gene: TRBD1; v_gene: TRBV7-9; CDR3aa: CASSTGQGYEQYF; CDR3nt: TGTGCCAGCAGCACGGGACAGGGCTACGAGCAGTACTTC
abundance: .; j_gene: TRBJ2-1; d_gene: .; v_gene: TRBV10-3; CDR3aa: CAITATDVNEQFF; CDR3nt: TGTGCCATCACCGCGACAGACGTCAATGAGCAGTTCTTC
abundance: few; j_gene: TRBJ2-1; d_gene: .; v_gene: TRBV7-8; CDR3aa: CASTRPTAGSYNEQFF; CDR3nt: TGTGCCAGCACCCGACCGACGGCAGGGTCCTACAATGAGCAGTTCTTC
abundance: few; j_gene: TRBJ1-1; d_gene: .; v_gene: TRBV12-3/TRBV12-4; CDR3aa: CASGYGANTEAFF; CDR3nt: TGTGCCAGCGGATACGGAGCGAACACTGAAGCTTTCTTT
abundance: .; j_gene: TRBJ2-3; d_gene: .; v_gene: TRBV19; CDR3aa: CASSIVTTDTQYF; CDR3nt: TGTGCCAGTAGTATCGTCACCACAGATACGCAGTATTTT
abundance: .; j_gene: TRBJ2-7; d_gene: .; v_gene: TRBV12-3/TRBV12-4; CDR3aa: CASSFLGSSYEQYF; CDR3nt: TGTGCCAGCAGTTTTCTTGGGAGCTCCTACGAGCAGTACTTC
abundance: .; j_gene: TRBJ2-1; d_gene: .; v_gene: TRBV5-1; CDR3aa: CASSLNIASYNEQFF; CDR3nt: TGCGCCAGCAGCTTAAATATTGCCTCCTACAATGAGCAGTTCTTC
abundance: few; j_gene: TRBJ2-1; d_gene: .; v_gene: TRBV9; CDR3aa: CASRPESGSYNEQFF; CDR3nt: TGTGCCAGCAGGCCCGAATCAGGCTCCTACAATGAGCAGTTCTTC
abundance: .; j_gene: TRBJ2-3; d_gene: TRBD1; v_gene: TRBV29-1; CDR3aa: CSAVETGAKPADTQYF; CDR3nt: TGCAGCGCTGTAGAGACAGGGGCTAAACCCGCAGATACGCAGTATTTT
abundance: .; j_gene: TRBJ2-5; d_gene: TRBD1; v_gene: TRBV6-4; CDR3aa: CASSEAGGFGTQYF; CDR3nt: TGTGCCAGCAGTGAGGCAGGGGGCTTCGGGACCCAGTACTTC
abundance: .; j_gene: TRBJ2-5; d_gene: .; v_gene: TRBV27; CDR3aa: CASSPRDSPQETQYF; CDR3nt: TGTGCCAGCAGTCCGCGGGACAGCCCCCAAGAGACCCAGTACTTC
abundance: few; j_gene: TRBJ2-5; d_gene: .; v_gene: TRBV11-2; CDR3aa: CASSSESWWETQYF; CDR3nt: TGTGCCAGCAGCTCGGAGTCCTGGTGGGAGACCCAGTACTTC
abundance: .; j_gene: TRBJ2-2; d_gene: .; v_gene: TRBV10-3; CDR3aa: CATLSPPSLGNTGELFF; CDR3nt: TGTGCCACTCTAAGCCCGCCGAGTTTGGGGAACACCGGGGAGCTGTTTTTT
abundance: .; j_gene: TRBJ2-3; d_gene: TRBD1; v_gene: TRBV11-2; CDR3aa: CASSLGTGVSTDTQYF; CDR3nt: TGTGCCAGCAGCTTAGGAACAGGGGTGAGCACAGATACGCAGTATTTT
abundance: .; j_gene: TRBJ1-6; d_gene: .; v_gene: TRBV20-1; CDR3aa: CSARPGTENSPLHF; CDR3nt: TGCAGTGCTAGGCCGGGGACGGAGAATTCACCCCTCCACTTT
abundance: few; j_gene: TRBJ2-2; d_gene: .; v_gene: TRBV23-1; CDR3aa: CASTHRGRVAPGSCFF; CDR3nt: .
abundance: .; j_gene: TRBJ2-5; d_gene: TRBD1; v_gene: TRBV6-5; CDR3aa: CASSYDRGGSGTQYF; CDR3nt: TGTGCCAGCAGTTATGACAGGGGAGGCTCGGGGACCCAGTACTTC
abundance: .; j_gene: TRBJ1-4; d_gene: .; v_gene: TRBV2; CDR3aa: CASSAYEGTATNEKLFF; CDR3nt: TGTGCCAGCAGTGCGTATGAGGGGACGGCAACTAATGAAAAACTGTTTTTT
abundance: .; j_gene: TRBJ2-1; d_gene: .; v_gene: TRBV20-1; CDR3aa: CSAMPGPPYEQFF; CDR3nt: TGCAGTGCCATGCCGGGGCCGCCTTATGAGCAGTTCTTC
abundance: few; j_gene: TRBJ2-2; d_gene: .; v_gene: TRBV7-3; CDR3aa: CASSLTDTGELFF; CDR3nt: TGTGCCAGCAGCTTAACAGACACCGGGGAGCTGTTTTTT
abundance: few; j_gene: TRBJ2-3; d_gene: TRBD2; v_gene: TRBV27; CDR3aa: CASSSTSAAGSTDTQYF; CDR3nt: TGTGCCAGCAGTTCCACCTCAGCAGCGGGAAGCACAGATACGCAGTATTTT
abundance: .; j_gene: TRBJ2-3; d_gene: .; v_gene: TRBV7-2; CDR3aa: CASSDGGFGTDTQYF; CDR3nt: TGTGCCAGCAGCGACGGGGGCTTCGGCACAGATACGCAGTATTTT
abundance: few; j_gene: TRBJ1-4; d_gene: .; v_gene: TRBV20-1; CDR3aa: CSARDTYRLSNEKLFF; CDR3nt: TGCAGTGCTAGAGATACTTACCGTCTAAGTAATGAAAAACTGTTTTTT
abundance: few; j_gene: TRBJ2-5; d_gene: TRBD1; v_gene: TRBV4-1; CDR3aa: CASRSTGGETQYF; CDR3nt: TGCGCCAGCAGGAGTACAGGGGGGGAGACCCAGTACTTC
abundance: few; j_gene: TRBJ1-1; d_gene: TRBD1; v_gene: TRBV6-1; CDR3aa: CATRQGLRTEAFF; CDR3nt: TGTGCCACCCGACAGGGTCTGAGGACTGAAGCTTTCTTT
abundance: few; j_gene: TRBJ2-5; d_gene: .; v_gene: TRBV12-3/TRBV12-4; CDR3aa: CASSERVIAAQYF; CDR3nt: TGTGCCAGCAGTGAAAGGGTGATCGCGGCCCAGTACTTC
abundance: few; j_gene: TRBJ2-1; d_gene: TRBD2; v_gene: TRBV2; CDR3aa: CARGTRGNEQFF; CDR3nt: TGTGCCAGAGGGACTAGAGGTAATGAGCAGTTCTTC
abundance: few; j_gene: TRBJ2-7; d_gene: .; v_gene: TRBV29-1; CDR3aa: CSVPIFYEQYF; CDR3nt: TGCAGCGTTCCCATATTCTACGAGCAGTACTTC
abundance: .; j_gene: TRBJ2-2; d_gene: TRBD1; v_gene: TRBV29-1; CDR3aa: CSADRGETTGELFF; CDR3nt: TGCAGCGCAGACAGGGGAGAGACCACCGGGGAGCTGTTTTTT
abundance: .; j_gene: TRBJ2-7; d_gene: .; v_gene: TRBV12-1; CDR3aa: CASSPLGDGHSYEQYF; CDR3nt: TGTGCCAGCAGCCCCCTTGGGGACGGCCACTCCTACGAGCAGTACTTC
abundance: .; j_gene: TRBJ2-1; d_gene: .; v_gene: TRBV27; CDR3aa: CASSPLGGGDEQFF; CDR3nt: TGTGCCAGCAGTCCCTTGGGCGGGGGCGATGAGCAGTTCTTC
abundance: few; j_gene: TRBJ2-1; d_gene: .; v_gene: TRBV11-2; CDR3aa: CASSLDLGNYNEQFF; CDR3nt: TGTGCCAGCAGCTTAGATCTAGGCAACTACAATGAGCAGTTCTTC
abundance: .; j_gene: TRBJ2-7; d_gene: .; v_gene: TRBV10-1; CDR3aa: CASSEGLGQGWDEQYF; CDR3nt: TGCGCCAGCAGTGAGGGTCTCGGCCAGGGGTGGGACGAGCAGTACTTC
abundance: .; j_gene: TRBJ2-3; d_gene: TRBD2; v_gene: TRBV7-8; CDR3aa: CASSLALGEGGTDTQYF; CDR3nt: TGTGCCAGCAGCTTAGCGCTGGGGGAGGGTGGGACAGATACGCAGTATTTT
abundance: few; j_gene: TRBJ2-5; d_gene: .; v_gene: TRBV11-2; CDR3aa: CASSLVYVAWVEGQETQYF; CDR3nt: TGTGCCAGCAGCTTAGTTTATGTCGCGTGGGTAGAGGGGCAAGAGACCCAGTACTTC
abundance: .; j_gene: TRBJ2-1; d_gene: TRBD1; v_gene: TRBV4-1; CDR3aa: CASSQVQGWEQFF; CDR3nt: TGCGCCAGCAGCCAAGTACAGGGGTGGGAGCAGTTCTTC